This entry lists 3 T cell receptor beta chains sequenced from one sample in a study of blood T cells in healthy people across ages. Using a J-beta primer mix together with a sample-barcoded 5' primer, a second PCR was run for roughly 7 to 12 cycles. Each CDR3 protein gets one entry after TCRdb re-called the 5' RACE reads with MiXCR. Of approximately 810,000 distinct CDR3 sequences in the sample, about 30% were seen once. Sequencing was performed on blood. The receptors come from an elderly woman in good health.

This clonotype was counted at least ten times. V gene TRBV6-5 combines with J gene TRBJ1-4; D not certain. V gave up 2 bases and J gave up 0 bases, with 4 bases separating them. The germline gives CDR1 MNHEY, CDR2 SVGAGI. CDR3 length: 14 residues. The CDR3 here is CASSYLATNEKLFF. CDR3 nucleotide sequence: TGTGCCAGCAGTTACCTTGCAACTAATGAAAAACTGTTTTTT.

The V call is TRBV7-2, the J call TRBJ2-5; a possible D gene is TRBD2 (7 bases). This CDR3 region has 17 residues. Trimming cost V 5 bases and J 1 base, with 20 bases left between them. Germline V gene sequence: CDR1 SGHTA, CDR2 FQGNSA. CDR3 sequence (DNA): TGTGCCAGCAGCCAAGGTGACAGGCGCGGGGGCCAAGAGACCCAGTACTTC. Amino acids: CASSQGDRRGGQETQYF.

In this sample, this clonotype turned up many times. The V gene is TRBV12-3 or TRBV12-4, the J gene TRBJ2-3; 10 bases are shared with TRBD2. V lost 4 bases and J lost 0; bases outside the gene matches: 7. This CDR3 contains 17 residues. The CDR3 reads CASSSSGGPSSTDTQYF. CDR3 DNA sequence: TGTGCCAGCAGTTCTAGCGGGGGCCCTTCTAGCACAGATACGCAGTATTTT.